Below, 11 T cell receptor beta chains from the same sample are listed, as sequenced in a study of T cell responses to AZD1222 COVID-19 vaccine. This table comes from immunoSEQ multiplex PCR, and its TCRdb copy is limited to in-frame clones, with some not included. Altogether about 100,000 clones are present, over 90% being singletons, with the ten largest covering 4.5% to 5%. Sequencing was performed on peripheral blood, taken on day 0 of AZD1222 vaccination. The receptors here all came from an adult in good health.

CDR3 sequence (DNA): TGTGCCACCAGCACAAGGAGACCAGGGGTCGGCGGCTACACCTTC. It specifies CATSTRRPGVGGYTF. V is TRBV15 and J is TRBJ1-2, with a weak D call TRBD1 (6 bases). Trimming stripped 4 bases from V and 8 bases from J, with 20 bases between. Germline assignment: CDR1 LNHNV and CDR2 YYDKDF (reference sequence). The CDR3 is 15 amino acids.

The chain recombines TRBV7-9 with TRBJ1-1; TRBD1 agrees at 7 bases. Germline lookup yields CDR1 SEHNR and CDR2 FQNEAQ (reference sequence). V lost 6 bases to trimming and J lost 4 bases; unmatched junction nucleotides: 8. This CDR3 region has 14 residues. DNA for the CDR3: TGTGCCAGCAGTGAAAAGGGGGCGCGCACTGAAGCTTTCTTT. Amino acids: CASSEKGARTEAFF.

This clone is a singleton in its sample. CDR3 residues: CASSYLFSPYQPQHF. The CDR3 DNA follows: TGTGCCAGCAGTTACTTATTCAGCCCTTATCAGCCCCAGCATTTT. The gene calls are TRBV6-2 or TRBV6-3 and TRBJ1-5; D gene ambiguous. V was pared by 1 base and J by 5 bases, with 12 bases between. The germline V gene has CDR1 MNHEY and CDR2 SVGEGT. The length of the CDR3 is 15 residues.

V gene TRBV11-2 combines with J gene TRBJ1-3; D may be TRBD1 (6 bases). The length of the CDR3 is 13 residues. V lost 6 bases, J lost 2 bases, and 8 bases lay in between. Germline-derived CDR1 and CDR2 are SGHAT and FQNNGV. CDR3 loop: CASSYRAGNTIYF. As DNA, the CDR3 is TGTGCCAGCAGTTACAGGGCTGGAAACACCATATATTTT.

The V and J genes are TRBV10-2 and TRBJ2-1, with D possibly being TRBD1 or TRBD2 (5 bases each). The germline V and J ends were trimmed by 0 bases and 9 bases, with 12 bases remaining between them. In germline, CDR1 is WSHSY, CDR2 SAAADI. CDR3 length: 14 residues. The CDR3 sequence: CASSESTRDGEQFF. The CDR3 bases are TGCGCCAGCAGTGAGTCCACAAGGGACGGTGAGCAGTTCTTC.

This chain connects TRBV5-6 to TRBJ1-4, with 8 nucleotides matching TRBD1. This CDR3 spans 16 amino acids. Germline loops: CDR1 SGHDT, CDR2 YYEEEE. With 0 bases clipped from V and 3 bases from J, the junction kept 4 bases outside the gene matches. The CDR3 bases are TGTGCCAGCAGCTTGGGGACAGGGATGGCTAATGAAAAACTGTTTTTT. Protein sequence: CASSLGTGMANEKLFF.

V is TRBV7-6 and J is TRBJ2-7, with 14 positions matching TRBD2. Germline V gene sequence: CDR1 SGHVS, CDR2 FNYEAQ. V lost 5 bases, J lost 3 bases, and 3 bases stayed unmatched. This CDR3 contains 15 residues. The CDR3 loop reads CASSGGTSGSYEQYF. CDR3 nucleotide sequence: TGTGCCAGCAGCGGAGGGACTAGCGGGAGCTACGAGCAGTACTTC.

This rearrangement joins TRBV7-9 to TRBJ2-2, with 12 bases fitting TRBD1. From germline, CDR1 is SEHNR and CDR2 FQNEAQ (reference sequence). The J segment lost 6 bases and the V segment lost 1 base, leaving 9 bases of the junction unmatched. The CDR3 is 18 residues long. The CDR3 region is CASSLGFDGTGGAGELFF. CDR3 sequence (DNA): TGTGCCAGCAGCTTAGGTTTCGACGGGACAGGGGGCGCCGGGGAGCTGTTTTTT.

The chain couples TRBV4-1 to TRBJ2-7; D is possibly TRBD2 (6 bases). The V and J ends lost 3 bases and 2 bases respectively, with 14 bases between them. The germline V gene has CDR1 MGHRA and CDR2 YSYEKL. This CDR3 has 15 residues. CDR3 in amino acids: CASSQGAGDTYEQYF. The CDR3, as DNA: TGCGCCAGCAGCCAGGGAGCGGGCGATACCTACGAGCAGTACTTC.

This chain connects TRBV14 to TRBJ2-7, with D perhaps matching TRBD1 (5 bases). Germline-derived CDR1 and CDR2 are SGHDN and FVKESK. The V end was cut by 3 bases, the J end by 0 bases, with 6 bases between. The CDR3 totals 13 residues. The CDR3 sequence: CASSHGHSYEQYF. In nucleotides, the CDR3 is TGTGCCAGCAGCCACGGACACTCCTACGAGCAGTACTTC. The whole variable domain, remainder taken from reference TRBV14 and TRBJ2-7, is EAGVTQFPSHSVIEKGQTVTLRCDPISGHDNLYWYRRVMGKEIKFLLHFVKESKQDESGMPNNRFLAERTGGTYSTLKVQPAELEDSGVYFCASSHGHSYEQYFGPGTRLTVT.

The V gene is TRBV27, the J gene TRBJ1-1; no firm D call. The CDR3 totals 15 residues. The germline V gene has CDR1 MNHEY and CDR2 SMNVEV (reference sequence). V lost 2 bases, J lost 0 bases, and 10 bases lay in between. The CDR3 sequence is CASSLLGGMNTEAFF. The CDR3 region has the DNA TGTGCCAGCAGTTTACTAGGAGGGATGAACACTGAAGCTTTCTTT.